Below, one T cell receptor (beta chain) is given with its context. The assay was immunoSEQ multiplex PCR, and TCRdb's table has in-frame clones only and misses some. The sample yields 250,000 to 300,000 clones, nearly 90% seen once. This entry belongs to a study of blood T cell repertoires in COVID-19. Study overall: The United States, Italy and Spain were the sources of the acute and convalescent COVID-19 samples. PBMCs, B-cell-depleted T cells, or T cells provided the cDNA or gDNA that made up the material.

It was during active infection that Seattle patients were enrolled and then longitudinally followed. Trimming took off 6 bases at V and 2 bases at J, with 14 bases between the two ends. The CDR3 is 13 residues long. Looked up from germline, CDR1 is DFQATT and CDR2 is SNEGSKA (reference sequence). V and J are TRBV20-1 and TRBJ2-7, with a possible D match to TRBD2 (6 bases). Sequenced input: peripheral blood. The source of this sequence is an older woman with COVID-19, enrolled during active disease. This chain's CDR3 is CSASPGVAYEQYF. For the CDR3, the DNA is TGCAGTGCCAGTCCGGGGGTGGCCTACGAGCAGTACTTC.